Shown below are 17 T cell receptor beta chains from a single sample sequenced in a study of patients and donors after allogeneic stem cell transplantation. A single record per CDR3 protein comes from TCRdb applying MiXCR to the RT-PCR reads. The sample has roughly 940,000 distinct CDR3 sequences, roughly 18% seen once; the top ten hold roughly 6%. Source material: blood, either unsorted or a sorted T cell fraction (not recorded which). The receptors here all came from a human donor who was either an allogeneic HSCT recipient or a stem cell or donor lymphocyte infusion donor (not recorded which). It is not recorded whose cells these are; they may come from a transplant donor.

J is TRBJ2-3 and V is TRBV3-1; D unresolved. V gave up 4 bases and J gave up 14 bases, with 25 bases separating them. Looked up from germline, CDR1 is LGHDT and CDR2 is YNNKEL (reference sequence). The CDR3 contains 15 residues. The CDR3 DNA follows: TGTGCCAGCAGCCGATCCCTGGGCCGTGGGCCAGGCCTGTATTTT. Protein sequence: CASSRSLGRGPGLYF.

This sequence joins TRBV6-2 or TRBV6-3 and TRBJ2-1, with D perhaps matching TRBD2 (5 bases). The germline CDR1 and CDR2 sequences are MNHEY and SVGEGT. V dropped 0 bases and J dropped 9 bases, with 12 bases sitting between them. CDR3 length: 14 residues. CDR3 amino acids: CASSYSGRLTEQFF. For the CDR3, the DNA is TGTGCCAGCAGTTACTCGGGTAGACTAACTGAGCAGTTCTTC.

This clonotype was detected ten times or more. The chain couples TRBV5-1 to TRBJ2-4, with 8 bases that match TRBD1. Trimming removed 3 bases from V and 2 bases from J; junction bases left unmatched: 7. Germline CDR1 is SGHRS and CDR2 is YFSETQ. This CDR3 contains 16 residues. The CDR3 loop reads CASSSQGALTKNIQYF. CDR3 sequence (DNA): TGCGCCAGCAGCTCGCAGGGGGCTCTAACCAAAAACATTCAGTACTTC. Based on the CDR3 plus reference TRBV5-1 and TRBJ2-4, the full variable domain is KAGVTQTPRYLIKTRGQQVTLSCSPISGHRSVSWYQQTPGQGLQFLFEYFSETQRNKGNFPGRFSGRQFSNSRSEMNVSTLELGDSALYLCASSSQGALTKNIQYFGAGTRLSVL.

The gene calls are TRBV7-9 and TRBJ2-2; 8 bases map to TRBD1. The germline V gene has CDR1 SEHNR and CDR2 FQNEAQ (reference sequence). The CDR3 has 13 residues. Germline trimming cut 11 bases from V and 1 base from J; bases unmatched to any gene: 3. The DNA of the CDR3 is TGTGCCCCCGGACAGGGGAACACCGGGGAGCTGTTTTTT. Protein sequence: CAPGQGNTGELFF.

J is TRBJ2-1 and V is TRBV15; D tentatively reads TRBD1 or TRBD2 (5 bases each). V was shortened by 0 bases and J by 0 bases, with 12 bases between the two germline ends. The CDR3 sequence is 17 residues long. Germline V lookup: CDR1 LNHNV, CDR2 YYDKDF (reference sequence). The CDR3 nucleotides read TGTGCCACCAGCAGAGAGATCGTGAGGGGCTCCTACAATGAGCAGTTCTTC. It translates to CATSREIVRGSYNEQFF.

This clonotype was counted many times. CDR3 protein: CASSLGLTESEAFF. CDR3 nucleotides: TGTGCCAGCAGTTTAGGACTGACTGAGTCGGAAGCTTTCTTT. J is TRBJ1-1 and V is TRBV12-3 or TRBV12-4; D ambiguous. This CDR3 region has 14 residues. V was pared by 1 base and J by 8 bases, with 14 bases between.

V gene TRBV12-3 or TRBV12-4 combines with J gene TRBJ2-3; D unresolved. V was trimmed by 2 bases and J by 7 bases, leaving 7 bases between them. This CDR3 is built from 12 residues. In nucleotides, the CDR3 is TGTGCCAGCAGTTTAAGTACCAATACGCAGTATTTT. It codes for CASSLSTNTQYF.

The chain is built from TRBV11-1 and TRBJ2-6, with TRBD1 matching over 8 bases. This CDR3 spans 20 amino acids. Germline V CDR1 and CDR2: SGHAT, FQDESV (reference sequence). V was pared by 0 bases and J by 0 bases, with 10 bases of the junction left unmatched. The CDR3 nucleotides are TGTGCCAGCAGCTTAGCGGCGGGGACAGGCGCTCTCTCTGGGGCCAACGTCCTGACTTTC. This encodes CASSLAAGTGALSGANVLTF. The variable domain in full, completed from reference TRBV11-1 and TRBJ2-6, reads EAEVAQSPRYKITEKSQAVAFWCDPISGHATLYWYRQILGQGPELLVQFQDESVVDDSQLPKDRFSAERLKGVDSTLKIQPAELGDSAMYLCASSLAAGTGALSGANVLTFGAGSRLTVL.

The CDR3, as DNA: TGTGCCAGCAGCGTAGAGTCTAGTGGCGGGACGGTGACCTACGAGCAGTACTTC. This sequence encodes CASSVESSGGTVTYEQYF. This chain links TRBV9 with TRBJ2-7, with D perhaps matching TRBD2 (6 bases). The CDR3 length is 18 residues. Trimming pared 0 bases from V and 2 bases from J, leaving 21 bases between. Germline CDR1 reads SGDLS; CDR2 reads YYNGEE.

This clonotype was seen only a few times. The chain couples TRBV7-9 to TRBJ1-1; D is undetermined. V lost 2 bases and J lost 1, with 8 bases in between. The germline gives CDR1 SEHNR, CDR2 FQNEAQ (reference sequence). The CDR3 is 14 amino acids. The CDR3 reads CASSLYEGNTEAFF. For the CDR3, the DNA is TGTGCCAGCAGCTTATACGAAGGGAACACTGAAGCTTTCTTT.

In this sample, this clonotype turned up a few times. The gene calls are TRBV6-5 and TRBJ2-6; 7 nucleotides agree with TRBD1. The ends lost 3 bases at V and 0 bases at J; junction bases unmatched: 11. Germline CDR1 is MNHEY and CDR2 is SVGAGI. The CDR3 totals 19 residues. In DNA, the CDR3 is TGTGCCAGCAGTTATCCCGGGACAGCCCTCTTCTCTGGGGCCAACGTCCTGACTTTC. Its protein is CASSYPGTALFSGANVLTF.

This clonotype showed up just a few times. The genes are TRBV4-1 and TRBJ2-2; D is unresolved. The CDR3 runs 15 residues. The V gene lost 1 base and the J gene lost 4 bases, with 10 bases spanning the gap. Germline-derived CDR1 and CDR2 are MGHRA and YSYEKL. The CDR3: CASSQVPGVTGELFF. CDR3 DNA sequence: TGCGCCAGCAGCCAAGTCCCAGGAGTCACCGGGGAGCTGTTTTTT.

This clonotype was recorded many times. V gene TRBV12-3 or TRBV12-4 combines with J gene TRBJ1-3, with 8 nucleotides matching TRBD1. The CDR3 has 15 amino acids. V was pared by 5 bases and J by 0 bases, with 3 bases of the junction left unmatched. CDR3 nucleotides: TGTGCCAGCAGTGTAACAGGGGGCTCTGGAAACACCATATATTTT. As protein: CASSVTGGSGNTIYF.

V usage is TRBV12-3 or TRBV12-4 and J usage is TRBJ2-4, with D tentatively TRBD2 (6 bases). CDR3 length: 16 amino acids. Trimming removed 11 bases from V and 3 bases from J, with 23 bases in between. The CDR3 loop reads CASAGSLGLGKNIQYF. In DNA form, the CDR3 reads TGTGCCTCCGCGGGGTCCCTCGGTCTCGGCAAAAACATTCAGTACTTC.

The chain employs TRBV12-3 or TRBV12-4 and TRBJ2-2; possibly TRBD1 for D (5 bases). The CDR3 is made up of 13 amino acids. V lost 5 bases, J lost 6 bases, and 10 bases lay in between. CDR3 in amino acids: CASSTRVAGELFF. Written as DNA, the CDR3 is TGTGCCAGCAGTACCAGGGTCGCCGGGGAGCTGTTTTTT.

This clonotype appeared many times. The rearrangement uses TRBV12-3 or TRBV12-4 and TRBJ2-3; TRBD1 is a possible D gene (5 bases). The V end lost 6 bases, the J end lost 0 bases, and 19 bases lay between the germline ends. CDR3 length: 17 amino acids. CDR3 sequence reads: CASSPLPTATSTDTQYF. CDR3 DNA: TGTGCCAGCAGCCCTTTGCCGACAGCTACTAGCACAGATACGCAGTATTTT.

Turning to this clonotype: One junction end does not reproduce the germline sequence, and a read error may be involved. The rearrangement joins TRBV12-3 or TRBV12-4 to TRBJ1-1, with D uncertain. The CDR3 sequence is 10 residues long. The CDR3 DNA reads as TGTGCCAACCAAGACACCGAAGCTTTCTTT. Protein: CANQDTEAFF.